The sequence of this T cell receptor (beta chain) was determined in a study of graft-versus-host responses after intestinal transplantation. Study-level information: Recipients uniformly received anti-thymocyte globulin induction, followed by tacrolimus and steroids for approximately 3 years. Study-wide results and caveats: Allografts carried high graft-versus-host to host-versus-graft clonal ratios in patients having graft-donor T cell macrochimerism. Recipient marrow held GvH clones, some first seen in ileum or blood.

Regarding this clone: What it recognizes is unknown.

Libraries were prepared by immunoSEQ multiplex PCR; TCRdb keeps only in-frame clonotypes and omits some of them. The sample carries about 85,000 clones, approximately 90% recorded once. This material consisted of unstimulated CD8+ T cells sorted from spleen or lymph node cells, taken before transplant. The clonotype originates from a human donor who was the organ donor for an intestinal transplant.

CDR3 in DNA: TGTGCCAGCAGACAAGGACAGGGCTTCTCCTACGAGCAGTACTTC. Its translation: CASRQGQGFSYEQYF. The chain joins TRBV6-1 to TRBJ2-7; 8 bases align to TRBD1. The CDR3 is 15 amino acids. V shed 6 bases and J 0 bases; nucleotides not matched to a gene: 7. Germline-derived CDR1 and CDR2 are MNHNS and SASEGT.